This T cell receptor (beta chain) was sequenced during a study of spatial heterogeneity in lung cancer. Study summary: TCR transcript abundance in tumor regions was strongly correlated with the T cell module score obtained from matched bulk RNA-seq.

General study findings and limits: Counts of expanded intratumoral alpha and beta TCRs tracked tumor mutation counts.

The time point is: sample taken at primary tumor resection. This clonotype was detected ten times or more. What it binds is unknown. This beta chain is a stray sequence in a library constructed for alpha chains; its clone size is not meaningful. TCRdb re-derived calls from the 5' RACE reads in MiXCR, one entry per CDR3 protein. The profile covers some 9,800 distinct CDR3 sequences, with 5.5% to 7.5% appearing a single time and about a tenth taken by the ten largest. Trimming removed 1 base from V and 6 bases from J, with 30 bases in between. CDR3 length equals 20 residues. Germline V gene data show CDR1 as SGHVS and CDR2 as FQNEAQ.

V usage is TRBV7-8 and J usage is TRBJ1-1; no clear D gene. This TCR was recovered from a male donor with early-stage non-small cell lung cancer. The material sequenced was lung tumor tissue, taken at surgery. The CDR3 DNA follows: TGTGCCAGCAGCTTAGTGGGATGGAGAGTCTCAGACCCAAGGGTGGCTGAAGCTTTCTTT. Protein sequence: CASSLVGWRVSDPRVAEAFF.